Presented here are 31 T cell receptor beta chains from one specimen sequenced in a study of blood T cell repertoires in COVID-19 (TCRdb year 2020). The protocol used for the library was the immunoSEQ multiplex PCR assay. As stored in TCRdb, this immuneACCESS dataset retains in-frame rearrangements with V and J assigned. A fraction of the clones does not appear; measured against another copy, unresolved V genes explain less than half of the discrepancy, and the remainder lacks a known reason. This sample lists about 280,000 clones; around nine tenths were detected once. The ten largest clonotypes hold about 6% of the sample. The material sequenced was PBMCs or T cells enriched from blood (not recorded which). All receptors come from a woman in her thirties or forties who had recovered from COVID-19.

The CDR3 loop reads CASGRQFNEKLFF. The CDR3 DNA follows: TGTGCCAGCGGAAGACAGTTTAATGAAAAACTGTTTTTT. V usage is TRBV7-2 and J usage is TRBJ1-4; the D gene is possibly TRBD1 (5 bases). With 8 bases removed from V and 4 bases from J, the gap between germline ends came to 11 bases. Germline CDR1 reads SGHTA; CDR2 reads FQGNSA. There are 13 residues in the CDR3. The complete variable domain, with remaining parts taken from reference TRBV7-2 and TRBJ1-4, reads GAGVSQSPSNKVTEKGKDVELRCDPISGHTALYWYRQSLGQGLEFLIYFQGNSAPDKSGLPSDRFSAERTGGSVSTLTIQRTQQEDSAVYLCASGRQFNEKLFFGSGTQLSVL.

This clone was seen just once. The rearrangement uses TRBV7-2 and TRBJ1-4; D gene ambiguous. The germline V gene encodes CDR1 SGHTA and CDR2 FQGNSA. The V and J ends lost 1 base and 6 bases respectively, with 9 bases between them. The CDR3 is 14 amino acids. DNA for the CDR3: TGTGCCAGCAGCTTAGGACTCGCGGATGAAAAACTGTTTTTT. Protein: CASSLGLADEKLFF.

The genes are TRBV2 and TRBJ1-1; TRBD1 aligns across 7 bases. Trimming at V came to 0 bases and at J to 8 bases, leaving 3 bases not matched to a gene. In germline, CDR1 is SNHLY, CDR2 FYNNEI. The CDR3 sequence is 13 residues long. CDR3 coding DNA: TGTGCCAGCAGTGAAGCTGGGACAGAAGAAGCTTTCTTT. This gives the protein CASSEAGTEEAFF. Supplemented by reference TRBV2 and TRBJ1-1, the full variable domain reads EPEVTQTPSHQVTQMGQEVILRCVPISNHLYFYWYRQILGQKVEFLVSFYNNEISEKSEIFDDQFSVERPDGSNFTLKIRSTKLEDSAMYFCASSEAGTEEAFFGQGTRLTVV.

The genes are TRBV19 and TRBJ1-5, with 7 bases aligning to TRBD1. This CDR3 has 14 amino acids. J gave up 11 bases and V 4 bases, and 11 bases lay outside the gene matches. Germline assignment: CDR1 LNHDA and CDR2 SQIVND (reference sequence). The CDR3 DNA sequence: TGTGCCAGTAGTAGCCACAGGGGCCCGGGGGCCCAGCATTTT. It yields the protein CASSSHRGPGAQHF.

The rearrangement joins TRBV19 to TRBJ2-1; 8 bases are a match to TRBD1. In germline, CDR1 is LNHDA, CDR2 SQIVND (reference sequence). The junction had 1 base not matched to a gene; V was cut back by 0 bases and J by 3 bases. The CDR3 has 15 residues. Written as DNA, the CDR3 is TGTGCCAGTAGTATAGAAGGACAGGGCTACAATGAGCAGTTCTTC. Translating it yields CASSIEGQGYNEQFF.

The V call is TRBV11-2, the J call TRBJ2-2; possibly TRBD1 for D (5 bases). Trimming removed 5 bases at V and 5 bases at J, with 18 bases between. CDR3 length: 16 amino acids. Germline V CDR1 and CDR2: SGHAT, FQNNGV. CDR3 in amino acids: CASSPRGQFVTGELFF. CDR3 coding DNA: TGTGCCAGCAGCCCAAGGGGCCAGTTTGTAACCGGGGAGCTGTTTTTT.

This sequence joins TRBV6-2 or TRBV6-3 and TRBJ1-2; possibly TRBD1 for D (5 bases). With 5 bases removed from V and 6 bases from J, the gap between germline ends came to 10 bases. This CDR3 is 12 amino acids long. CDR1 is MNHEY, CDR2 SVGEGT, per germline. In DNA form, the CDR3 reads TGTGCCAGCAGTCTAGACAGACATGGCTACACCTTC. This gives the protein CASSLDRHGYTF.

The chain links TRBV30 to TRBJ2-7, with 7 bases aligning to TRBD2. Germline V gene data show CDR1 as GTSNPN and CDR2 as SVGIG (reference sequence). J was trimmed by 3 bases and V by 0 bases; bases with no gene match: 11. The CDR3 has 16 residues. The CDR3 spells CAWSVRGLAAIYEQYF. As DNA, the CDR3 is TGTGCCTGGAGTGTACGCGGTCTAGCGGCGATCTACGAGCAGTACTTC. Full variable domain (rest looked up from reference TRBV30 and TRBJ2-7): SQTIHQWPATLVQPVGSPLSLECTVEGTSNPNLYWYRQAAGRGLQLLFYSVGIGQISSEVPQNLSASRPQDRQFILSSKKLLLSDSGFYLCAWSVRGLAAIYEQYFGPGTRLTVT.

The sample holds one count of this clone. The chain uses TRBV5-6 and TRBJ1-2; no reliable D call. The CDR3 length is 13 residues. The V end was cut by 0 bases, the J end by 4 bases, with 7 bases between. The V gene's germline CDR1 is SGHDT and CDR2 YYEEEE. The CDR3 here is CASSLGAGYGYTF. CDR3 nucleotide sequence: TGTGCCAGCAGCTTGGGGGCTGGCTATGGCTACACCTTC.

As for this clone: An end of the junction does not agree with germline; a read error may underlie this. J is TRBJ2-1 and V is TRBV7-7; D possibly corresponds to TRBD2 (6 bases). This CDR3 region has 13 residues. Germline lookup yields CDR1 SSHAT and CDR2 FNYEAQ (reference sequence). CDR3 protein: CASSAGLSREQFF. The CDR3 DNA follows: TGTGCTAGCAGCGCGGGACTCTCCCGTGAGCAGTTCTTC.

CDR3 loop: CASSSQGRAYEQYF. Here the CDR3 DNA reads TGTGCCAGCAGTTCTCAGGGTCGGGCCTACGAGCAGTACTTC. J is TRBJ2-7 and V is TRBV6-5; TRBD1 is a possible D gene (5 bases). CDR3 size: 14 residues. Trimming cost V 4 bases and J 2 bases, with 12 bases left between them. Germline CDR1 reads MNHEY; CDR2 reads SVGAGI.

The J gene is TRBJ1-2, the V gene TRBV9; 7 bases match TRBD1. J gave up 3 bases and V 3 bases, and 11 bases lay outside the gene matches. This CDR3 comprises 16 residues. Germline V gene sequence: CDR1 SGDLS, CDR2 YYNGEE. The CDR3 region has the DNA TGTGCCAGCAGCGATCCTCCGACAGGGTGGGACTATGGCTACACCTTC. This encodes CASSDPPTGWDYGYTF. The entire variable domain, with the rest obtained from reference TRBV9 and TRBJ1-2, is as follows: DSGVTQTPKHLITATGQRVTLRCSPRSGDLSVYWYQQSLDQGLQFLIQYYNGEERAKGNILERFSAQQFPDLHSELNLSSLELGDSALYFCASSDPPTGWDYGYTFGSGTRLTVV.

A single count supports this clone. The chain uses TRBV14 and TRBJ2-5, with TRBD2 matching over 7 bases. Germline-derived CDR1 and CDR2 are SGHDN and FVKESK. CDR3 length: 15 residues. Losses at the gene ends were 4 bases for V and 1 base for J; bases not matched to a gene: 6. CDR3 DNA: TGTGCCAGCAGCCGACTAGGGAGGGTCCAAGAGACCCAGTACTTC. Its protein is CASSRLGRVQETQYF.

For this clone: Other DNA sequences within the sample encode an identical CDR3. The chain couples TRBV2 to TRBJ2-5; a possible D gene is TRBD2 (6 bases). V was trimmed by 6 bases and J by 3 bases, leaving 14 bases between them. CDR1 is SNHLY, CDR2 FYNNEI, per germline. This CDR3 has 14 residues. The CDR3 region is CASRALTGEETQYF. CDR3 coding DNA: TGTGCCAGCAGGGCACTTACGGGGGAAGAGACCCAGTACTTC.

This chain joins TRBV30 and TRBJ1-1, with D possibly being TRBD1 (5 bases). The CDR3 runs to 13 residues. The germline V gene encodes CDR1 GTSNPN and CDR2 SVGIG (reference sequence). V shed 1 base and J shed 4 bases, with 10 bases lying between them. CDR3 in amino acids: CAWSEDTPTEAFF. The CDR3 coding sequence is TGTGCCTGGAGTGAGGACACTCCCACTGAAGCTTTCTTT.

The chain links TRBV2 to TRBJ1-3; no firm D call. V dropped 3 bases and J dropped 7 bases, with 7 bases sitting between them. The CDR3 length is 12 residues. Germline V gene data show CDR1 as SNHLY and CDR2 as FYNNEI. The CDR3 DNA is TGTGCCAGCAGTGAGGGAGGGAACACCATATATTTT. It specifies CASSEGGNTIYF.

V gene TRBV7-3 combines with J gene TRBJ2-3, with D possibly being TRBD2 (6 bases). V shed 3 bases and J shed 0 bases, with 10 bases lying between them. The CDR3 extends over 15 amino acids. Per the germline V gene, CDR1 is SGHTA and CDR2 is FQGTGA. The CDR3 is CASSLRGLSTDTQYF. In nucleotides, the CDR3 is TGTGCCAGCAGCTTGCGGGGATTAAGCACAGATACGCAGTATTTT.

CDR3 residues: CASSYLSRLPSADTQYF. CDR3 DNA: TGTGCCAGCAGCTATCTATCGCGGCTCCCGAGCGCAGATACGCAGTATTTT. The chain joins TRBV7-9 to TRBJ2-3; no firm D call. Trimming took 4 bases from V and 4 from J, leaving 21 bases between them. CDR3 length: 17 residues. Germline loops: CDR1 SEHNR, CDR2 FQNEAQ (reference sequence).

This sequence joins TRBV11-2 and TRBJ1-4, with D uncertain. The germline V gene encodes CDR1 SGHAT and CDR2 FQNNGV. Trimming shortened V by 5 bases and J by 0 bases, and 10 bases separated the two germline ends. The CDR3 totals 15 residues. This CDR3 is CASSRETATNEKLFF. For the CDR3, the DNA is TGTGCCAGCAGCCGAGAAACAGCAACTAATGAAAAACTGTTTTTT.

The chain employs TRBV6-5 and TRBJ1-2, with TRBD1 identical over 10 bases. The germline V gene has CDR1 MNHEY and CDR2 SVGAGI. V lost 0 bases, J lost 8 bases, and 9 bases stayed unmatched. The CDR3 consists of 16 residues. CDR3 sequence (DNA): TGTGCCAGCAGTTACTCATCGGGACAGGGGAAGTGGGGCTACACCTTC. Residues: CASSYSSGQGKWGYTF.

The chain links TRBV11-2 to TRBJ2-2; no firm D call. This CDR3 contains 15 residues. Germline V gene sequence: CDR1 SGHAT, CDR2 FQNNGV. Trimming removed 5 bases from V and 1 base from J, with 11 bases in between. CDR3 sequence: CASSPYLMNTGELFF. CDR3 coding DNA: TGTGCCAGCAGCCCCTATCTCATGAACACCGGGGAGCTGTTTTTT.

This CDR3 reads CASSLQGPRLRETQYF. CDR3 DNA sequence: TGTGCCAGCAGTTTACAGGGTCCCCGGTTGCGAGAGACCCAGTACTTC. The J gene is TRBJ2-5, the V gene TRBV27; a possible D gene is TRBD1 (5 bases). Germline V CDR1 and CDR2: MNHEY, SMNVEV (reference sequence). V dropped 2 bases and J dropped 4 bases, with 17 bases sitting between them. The CDR3 totals 16 residues.

This chain uses TRBV19 with TRBJ2-1, with TRBD2 matching over 10 bases. Trimming removed 3 bases from V and 4 bases from J; junction bases left unmatched: 9. The CDR3 loop spans 17 amino acids. Germline V gene sequence: CDR1 LNHDA, CDR2 SQIVND (reference sequence). CDR3 nucleotides: TGTGCCAGTAGTATGTCAACTAGCGGGACCTCATACAATGAGCAGTTCTTC. Encoded protein: CASSMSTSGTSYNEQFF.

This chain links TRBV1 with TRBJ2-1; the table gives TRBD2 as D, unverified against the DNA. TRBV1 is reported as a pseudogene. CDR3 length: 13 amino acids. CDR3: CTSGGSSYNEQFF. CDR3 DNA sequence: TGCACCAGCGGAGGTAGTTCCTACAATGAGCAGTTCTTC.

The gene calls are TRBV9 and TRBJ2-2; D possibly corresponds to TRBD2 (6 bases). The CDR3 spans 15 residues. V lost 5 bases and J 2 bases, leaving 13 bases between the germline ends. Germline values: CDR1 SGDLS, CDR2 YYNGEE. CDR3 sequence (DNA): TGTGCCAGCAGTGCGGGGCAGGTTAACACCGGGGAGCTGTTTTTT. Amino acids: CASSAGQVNTGELFF.

This chain uses TRBV9 with TRBJ2-1; TRBD2 might be the D (6 bases). Between the trimmed V and J ends, which lost 3 bases and 7 bases, there was a span of 23 bases. There are 17 residues in the CDR3. Germline V gene sequence: CDR1 SGDLS, CDR2 YYNGEE. CDR3 bases: TGTGCCAGCAGCGAGGGCCCCCAGGCGGGACTTACTAATGAGCAGTTCTTC. Its protein product is CASSEGPQAGLTNEQFF.

The chain has TRBV10-3 and TRBJ1-2, with 7 bases identical to TRBD1. The CDR3 is 11 amino acids. The V gene end was trimmed by 10 bases and the J gene end by 4 bases; junction bases not matched to a gene: 3. The germline V gene encodes CDR1 ENHRY and CDR2 SYGVKD. CDR3 nucleotide sequence: TGTGCCACCGGACAGGTCTATGGCTACACCTTC. This gives the protein CATGQVYGYTF.

The rearrangement joins TRBV5-1 to TRBJ2-5; 10 bases fit TRBD2. The J segment lost 5 bases and the V segment lost 0 bases, leaving 7 bases of the junction unmatched. Germline CDR1 reads SGHRS; CDR2 reads YFSETQ. The CDR3 loop spans 16 amino acids. The CDR3 loop is CASSLGGSGLAETQYF. CDR3 bases: TGCGCCAGCAGCTTGGGAGGGTCGGGACTAGCGGAGACCCAGTACTTC.

The gene calls are TRBV4-1 and TRBJ2-1; 7 bases agree with TRBD2. The CDR3 length is 17 residues. Trimming cost V 7 bases and J 2 bases; bases outside gene matches: 14. CDR1 and CDR2 (germline): MGHRA, YSYEKL. CDR3: CASNHLLAPFTYNEQFF. CDR3 DNA: TGCGCCAGCAACCACCTACTAGCGCCGTTCACCTACAATGAGCAGTTCTTC.

A word on this clone: Other DNA sequences in this specimen translate into the identical CDR3. This chain connects TRBV15 to TRBJ2-5, with TRBD1 identical over 7 bases. The CDR3 spans 14 residues. The germline V gene encodes CDR1 LNHNV and CDR2 YYDKDF (reference sequence). The V segment lost 0 bases and the J segment 2 bases; nucleotides outside the gene matches: 0. The CDR3, as DNA: TGTGCCACCAGCAGAGACAGGGGGCAAGAGACCCAGTACTTC. Encoded protein: CATSRDRGQETQYF.

This clone was recorded once. This chain connects TRBV18 to TRBJ2-7, with 9 bases fitting TRBD2. The CDR3 is 16 amino acids. CDR1 and CDR2 (germline): KGHSH, LQKENI. Unmatched junction bases numbered 11, after V lost 3 bases and J lost 5 bases. CDR3 region: CASSPSLAGPGNEQYF. CDR3 coding DNA: TGTGCCAGCTCACCCTCTCTAGCGGGGCCAGGGAACGAGCAGTACTTC.